This TCR beta chain was identified during a study of T cells in Graves' hyperthyroidism and ophthalmopathy. The wider study: Specimen type is peripheral blood, collected at initial diagnosis prior to any treatment.

There are many counts of this clonotype. The CDR3 length is 13 residues. Germline CDR1 ENHRY, CDR2 SYGVKD. Trimming cost V 5 bases and J 1 base, with 6 bases left between them. Regions amplified from RNA transcripts were the TCR beta CDR3 regions. Initially, a first-round RT-PCR of the TCR CDR3 employed the HTBI primer set. TCRdb re-called the multiplex PCR reads through MiXCR, storing one row per CDR3 protein. The sample lists roughly 520,000 distinct CDR3 sequences, roughly a quarter seen once, with roughly 10% in the top ten. The V and J genes are TRBV10-3 and TRBJ1-5, with D unresolved. The specimen was blood. The source is a woman in her twenties or thirties with Graves' ophthalmopathy. This CDR3 reads CAISSGSNQPQHF. The CDR3 nucleotides read TGTGCCATCAGTTCTGGCAGCAATCAGCCCCAGCATTTT.